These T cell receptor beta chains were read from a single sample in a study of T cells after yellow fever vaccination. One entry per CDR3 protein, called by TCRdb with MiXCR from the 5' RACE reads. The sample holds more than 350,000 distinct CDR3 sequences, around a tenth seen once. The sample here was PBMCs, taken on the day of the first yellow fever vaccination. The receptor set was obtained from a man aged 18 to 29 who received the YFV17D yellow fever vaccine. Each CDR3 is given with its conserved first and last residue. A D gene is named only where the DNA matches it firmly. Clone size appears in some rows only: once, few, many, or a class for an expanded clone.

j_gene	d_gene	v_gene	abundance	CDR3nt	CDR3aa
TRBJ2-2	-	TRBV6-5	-	TGTGCCAGCAGTACCAAGACACGGCCGGGGGAGCTGTTTTTT	CASSTKTRPGELFF
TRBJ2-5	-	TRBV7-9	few	TGTGCCAGCAGCCAATGGACCGGGGAGACCCAGTACTTC	CASSQWTGETQYF
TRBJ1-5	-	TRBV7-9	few	TGTGCCAGCAGCCCCTCACGTGATGGGAGGGGTCAGCCCCAGCATTTT	CASSPSRDGRGQPQHF
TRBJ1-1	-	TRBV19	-	TGTGCCAGTACCTATCAAATCGGCAGCCGTTACACTGAAGCTTTCTTT	CASTYQIGSRYTEAFF
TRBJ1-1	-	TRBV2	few	TGTGCCAGCAGTGATCGCACAGGGAACACTGAAGCTTTCTTT	CASSDRTGNTEAFF
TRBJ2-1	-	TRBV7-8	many	TGTGCCAGCAGCCCCTCAAGTTTCTATGAGCAGTTCTTC	CASSPSSFYEQFF
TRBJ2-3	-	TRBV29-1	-	TGCAGCGGTGAAGGGGGCGGGGGGCACACAGATACGCAGTATTTT	CSGEGGGGHTDTQYF
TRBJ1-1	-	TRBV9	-	TGTGCCAGCAGCGTCGACGGACAGTCCGCTGAAGCTTTCTTT	CASSVDGQSAEAFF
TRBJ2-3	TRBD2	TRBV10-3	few	TGTGCCATCAGTGAGTCCCGACTAGCGGTTAGCACAGATACGCAGTATTTT	CAISESRLAVSTDTQYF
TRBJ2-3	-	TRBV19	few	TGTGCCAGTAGTATGGAAGAAGATACGCAGTATTTT	CASSMEEDTQYF
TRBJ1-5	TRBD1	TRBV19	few	TGTGCCAGTAGTAGGGAACAGGGGGCAGAACAGCCCCAGCATTTT	CASSREQGAEQPQHF
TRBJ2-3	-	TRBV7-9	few	TGTGCCAGCAGCCCCGCAGGGTCCAGCACAGATACGCAGTATTTT	CASSPAGSSTDTQYF
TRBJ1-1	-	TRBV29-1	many	TGCAGCGTCGGTTTCGGGGAAGCTTTCTTT	CSVGFGEAFF
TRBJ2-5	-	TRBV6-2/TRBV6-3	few	TGTGCCAGCAGTTACTCGTTTCAAGAGACCCAGTACTTC	CASSYSFQETQYF
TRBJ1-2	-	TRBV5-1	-	TGCGCCAGCAGCTACAATACAGGGAGCTATGGCTACACCTTC	CASSYNTGSYGYTF
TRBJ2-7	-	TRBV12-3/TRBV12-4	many	TGTGCCAGCAGCCGGACAGCCGGAATCTACGAGCAGTACTTC	CASSRTAGIYEQYF
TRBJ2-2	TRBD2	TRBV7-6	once	TGTGCCAGCAGCTTCCTCAGCGGGGGGGCCTCCGGGGAGCTGTTTTTT	CASSFLSGGASGELFF
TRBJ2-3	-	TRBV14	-	TGTGCCAGCAGCCAAGTACCGGGACCCACAACAGATACGCAGTATTTT	CASSQVPGPTTDTQYF
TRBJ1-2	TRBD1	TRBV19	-	TGTGCCAGTAGTAGCTCCGGGACAGGGGCTAACTATGGCTACACCTTC	CASSSSGTGANYGYTF
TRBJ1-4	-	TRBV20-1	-	TGCAGTCACCTCGGGGGAGATAATGAAAAACTGTTTTTT	CSHLGGDNEKLFF
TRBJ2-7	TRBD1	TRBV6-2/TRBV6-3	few	TGTGCCAGCACATTGACAGGGACCTACGAGCAGTACTTC	CASTLTGTYEQYF
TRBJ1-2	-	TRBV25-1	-	TGTGCCAGTTTCGGACCCAACTATGGCTACACCTTC	CASFGPNYGYTF
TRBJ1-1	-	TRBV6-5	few	TGTGCCAGCAGTTACTGGGGGGCCGACACTGAAGCTTTCTTT	CASSYWGADTEAFF
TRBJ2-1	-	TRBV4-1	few	TGCGCCAGCAGGCATGGCAATGAGCAGTTCTTC	CASRHGNEQFF
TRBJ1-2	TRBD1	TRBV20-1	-	TGCAGTGCTAGAGATGGGACAGGTTATGGCTACACCTTC	CSARDGTGYGYTF
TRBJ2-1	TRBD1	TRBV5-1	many	TGCGCCAGCAGCCTGGAACAGGGGGTCGGCAATGAGCAGTTCTTC	CASSLEQGVGNEQFF
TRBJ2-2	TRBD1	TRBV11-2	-	TGTGCCAGCAGCTTATCCTCGGGACAGAGGGGGAGGGAGCTGTTTTTT	CASSLSSGQRGRELFF
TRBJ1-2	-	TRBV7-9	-	TGTGCCAGCAGCTTAATGCACTATGGCTACACCTTC	CASSLMHYGYTF
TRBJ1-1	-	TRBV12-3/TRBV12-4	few	TGTGCCAGCAGTTTATGGGGTGGTTTTGAAGCTTTCTTT	CASSLWGGFEAFF
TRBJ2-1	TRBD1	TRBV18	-	TGTGCCAGCTCACCGAGACCCGGGACAGGGGCCTACAATGAGCAGTTCTTC	CASSPRPGTGAYNEQFF
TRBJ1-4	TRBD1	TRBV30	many	TGTGCCTGGAGTGTACAGGGGAGCGGAAAACTGTTTTTT	CAWSVQGSGKLFF
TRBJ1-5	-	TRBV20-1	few	TGCAGTGCTAGCCGTGAGCCCGGGGATCAGCCCCAGCATTTT	CSASREPGDQPQHF
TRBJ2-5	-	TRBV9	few	TGTGCCAGCAGCGTAGGTGTCTTGATCGACGGAGGCCAAGAGACCCAGTACTTC	CASSVGVLIDGGQETQYF
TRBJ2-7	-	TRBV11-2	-	TGTGCCAGCAGCTTAGAAACAGGGTATCATCACTTC	CASSLETGYHHF
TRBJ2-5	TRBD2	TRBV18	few	TGTGCCAGCTCACCACCTAGCGGGGTAGAGACCCAGTACTTC	CASSPPSGVETQYF
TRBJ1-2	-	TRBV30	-	TGTGCCTGGGAGAGGACACACAATGGCTACACCTTC	CAWERTHNGYTF
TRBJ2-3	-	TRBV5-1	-	TGCGCCAGCCTCCCCTTTTCCCGGGATAGCACAGATACGCAGTATTTT	CASLPFSRDSTDTQYF
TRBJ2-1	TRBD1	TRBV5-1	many	TGCGCCAGCAGGGGACAGGGTCTCAACAATGAGCAGTTCTTC	CASRGQGLNNEQFF
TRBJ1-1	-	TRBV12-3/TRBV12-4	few	TGTGCCAGCAGTTTATCCGGGGGCCGGACTGAAGCTTTCTTT	CASSLSGGRTEAFF
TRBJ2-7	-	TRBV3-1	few	TGTGCCAGCAGCCAAGTCGTGGGGGGCGGCTACGAGCAGTACTTC	CASSQVVGGGYEQYF
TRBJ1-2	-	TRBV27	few	TGTGCCAGCAGTCCCGACAGATGGGGGAGTAACTATGGCTACACCTTC	CASSPDRWGSNYGYTF
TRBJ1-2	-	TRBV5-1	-	TGCGCCAGCAGCTTGGCCGGGGGACACTCTAAAGGCTACACCTTC	CASSLAGGHSKGYTF
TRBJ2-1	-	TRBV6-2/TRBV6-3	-	TGTGCCAGCAGTTACGGGAACAGCCGGATATACAATGAGCAGTTCTTC	CASSYGNSRIYNEQFF
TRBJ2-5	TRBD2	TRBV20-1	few	TGCAGTGCTCATCCGGCGGCGGGGGGGATGGAGACCCAGTACTTC	CSAHPAAGGMETQYF
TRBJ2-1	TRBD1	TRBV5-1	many	TGCGCCAGCAGCTTGAAGGACAGGGGCAATGAGCAGTTCTTC	CASSLKDRGNEQFF
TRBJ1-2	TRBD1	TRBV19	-	TGTGCCAGTAGTGACGGACAGGGAGCGGACTATGGCTACACCTTC	CASSDGQGADYGYTF
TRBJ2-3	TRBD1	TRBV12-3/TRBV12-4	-	TGTGCCAGCAGTTTTTCAGGGGGCTGGACAGATACGCAGTATTTT	CASSFSGGWTDTQYF
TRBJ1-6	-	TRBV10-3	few	TGTGCCATCACCGCCGGGCCGGCTCGGGGTAATTCACCCCTCCACTTT	CAITAGPARGNSPLHF
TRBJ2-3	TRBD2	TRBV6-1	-	TGTGCCAGCAGTGAAGTTCCTAGCGGGGGGGATACGCAGTATTTT	CASSEVPSGGDTQYF
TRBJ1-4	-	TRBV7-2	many	TGTGCCAGCAGCTCCTTCCCTAATTCGAGAATTGAAAAACTGTTTTTT	CASSSFPNSRIEKLFF